This T cell receptor (beta chain) came from a study of beta chain features in type 1 diabetes. V shed 3 bases and J 2 bases; nucleotides not matched to a gene: 4. The CDR3 runs 15 residues. Germline CDR1 and CDR2: KGHSH and LQKENI. As every portion of the isolated RNA was reverse transcribed, the sequencing read expressed TCRB transcripts. Sequencing was performed with immunoSEQ multiplex PCR; in TCRdb, only in-frame clones are kept and a portion is missing. The data contain 150,000 or so clones, 9% to 9.5% of them singletons. This clone appeared a few times. The genes are TRBV18 and TRBJ2-5; TRBD1 matches 9 bases. The clonotype comes from a man in his late teens or twenties in good health. The sequencing sample was made of central memory CD4+ T cells from blood. The CDR3 DNA is TGTGCCAGCTCACCCTACAGGGGGCAACAAGAGACCCAGTACTTC. Its translation is CASSPYRGQQETQYF.